This TCR beta chain was sequenced in a study of cytomegalovirus exposure and HLA in healthy donors. Per germline, CDR1 LNHDA and CDR2 SQIVND (reference sequence). The CDR3 has 14 residues. V dropped 7 bases and J dropped 4; count of bases not matched to a gene: 9. A multiplex PCR was run with 60 Vbeta primers and 13 Jbeta primers. Measured with immunoSEQ multiplex PCR; TCRdb has only the in-frame clones, and not every one. The table has 65,000 to 85,000 clones, 80% to 90% seen once. Study conclusions and caveats: It was reportedly the case that the classifier diagnosed cytomegalovirus status with high specificity and sensitivity.

In its sample, this clone was seen once. What it recognizes is unknown. The receptor was isolated from a woman in her thirties in good health and CMV-seronegative. The specimen was PBMCs. This chain joins TRBV19 and TRBJ2-5; 7 positions match TRBD1. CDR3 residues: CASNLRDSPETQYF. For the CDR3, the DNA is TGTGCCAGTAACCTGAGGGACAGTCCAGAGACCCAGTACTTC.